The present entry profiles one T cell receptor beta chain with its context. Antigen: not known. From the RT-PCR reads, TCRdb called clonotypes with MiXCR, one entry per CDR3 protein. This sample has roughly 670,000 distinct CDR3 sequences; about 14% occur once, and the top ten carry 7.6%. These data are taken from a study of response to subunit inactivated influenza vaccine. Whole-study results and caveats: The authors offered the suggestion that each seasonal influenza vaccination recruits few new T cells.

V lost 5 bases and J lost 5; bases outside the gene matches: 7. The CDR3 loop spans 15 amino acids. The germline gives CDR1 SGHTA, CDR2 FQGNSA. The V and J genes are TRBV7-2 and TRBJ2-5; the match to TRBD2 covers 11 bases. Material: PBMCs from blood, obtained about 14 days before vaccination. This TCR derives from a man between 45 and 60 years old who received an inactivated influenza vaccine. In DNA form, the CDR3 reads TGTGCCAGCAGCCCTCTAGCGGGGGGCTGGGAGACCCAGTACTTC. Protein: CASSPLAGGWETQYF.